This TCR beta chain was retrieved from a study of blood T cell repertoires in COVID-19. In the study overall: Sources were T cells, B-cell-depleted T cells, or PBMCs; the material itself was cDNA or gDNA.

Germline V gene data show CDR1 as SSHAT and CDR2 as FNYEAQ (reference sequence). Trimming removed 0 bases at V and 0 bases at J, with 12 bases between. The CDR3 totals 16 residues. Source study methods: Estimation of nucleated cell counts was performed using reference gene primer amplification. Sequencing was performed with immunoSEQ multiplex PCR; in TCRdb, only in-frame clones are kept and a portion is missing. That table gives V, J and clone size, and the DNA gave D and trimming. The sample contains about 170,000 clones, 85% of which appear only once. The sequence came from a human donor with acute or convalescent COVID-19. The donor label of this sample is uncertain. The material sequenced was peripheral blood. This chain uses TRBV7-7 with TRBJ2-7; TRBD1 might be the D (5 bases). The CDR3 protein is CASSLAVQDYSYEQYF. The DNA of the CDR3 is TGTGCCAGCAGCTTAGCGGTACAGGATTACTCCTACGAGCAGTACTTC.